These T cell receptor beta chains were read from a single sample in a study of technical replicates of blood from a few donors. Assay: immunoSEQ multiplex PCR; the TCRdb copy retains only in-frame clones and omits some. The sample holds about 79,000 clones, 80% to 95% seen once. Sequencing was performed on T cells isolated from PBMCs. The receptors derive from a human donor in good health. Some clones in this sample may be carry-over from other donors' samples. CDR3s include the opening cysteine and the closing phenylalanine or tryptophan. The order of the fields is D gene, clone size, V gene, J gene, CDR3 protein, CDR3 DNA. D genes are given only for firm matches. Not every row has a clone size; where given, it reads once, few, many or a size class.

TRBD2	NA	TRBV7-8	TRBJ2-7	CASSLAPSRGWEQYF	TGTGCCAGCAGCTTAGCGCCGTCGCGGGGGTGGGAGCAGTACTTC
TRBD2	NA	TRBV11-2	TRBJ2-1	CASSRTSGSNEQFF	TGTGCCAGCAGCAGGACTAGCGGGAGCAATGAGCAGTTCTTC
TRBD2	once	TRBV7-9	TRBJ2-1	CASSPRTSGVNEQFF	TGTGCCAGCAGCCCACGGACTAGCGGGGTCAATGAGCAGTTCTTC
NA	NA	TRBV4-1	TRBJ2-7	CASSQVGLSPTYEQYF	TGCGCCAGCAGCCAAGTGGGACTTAGCCCTACCTACGAGCAGTACTTC
NA	NA	TRBV11-1	TRBJ1-1	CASSFEGRRAFF	TGTGCCAGCAGCTTTGAGGGAAGGAGGGCTTTCTTT
NA	once	TRBV6-5	TRBJ2-3	CASSFSDTQYF	TGTGCCAGCAGTTTTAGTGATACGCAGTATTTT
TRBD1	NA	TRBV19	TRBJ2-7	CASSRQGRTGSYEQYF	TGTGCCAGTAGCAGACAGGGGAGGACAGGGAGCTACGAGCAGTACTTC
NA	once	TRBV6-5	TRBJ1-2	CATKQGFGYTF	TGTGCCACGAAACAGGGATTTGGCTACACCTTC
NA	NA	TRBV10-1	TRBJ2-7	CASSEWGEYHEQYF	TGCGCCAGCAGTGAGTGGGGGGAGTACCACGAGCAGTACTTC
NA	NA	TRBV13	TRBJ2-2	CASSYPNGGHTGELFF	TGTGCCAGCAGCTACCCGAACGGGGGACACACCGGGGAGCTGTTTTTT
TRBD2	NA	TRBV4-3	TRBJ2-7	CASSQERLAGRYF	TGCGCCAGCAGCCAAGAGAGACTAGCGGGACGGTACTTC
TRBD2	NA	TRBV2	TRBJ2-2	CASSDQLAGVSGELFF	TGTGCCAGCAGCGACCAACTAGCGGGAGTAAGCGGGGAGCTGTTTTTT